This T cell receptor (beta chain) was recovered during a study of cytomegalovirus exposure and HLA in healthy donors. This clone was seen only once. V trimming: 4 bases; J trimming: 5 bases; junction bases outside the gene matches: 7. Germline CDR1 reads SEHNR; CDR2 reads FQNEAQ (reference sequence). The CDR3 runs 14 residues. Use of 60 Vbeta and 13 Jbeta primers characterized the PCR. Data came from immunoSEQ multiplex PCR; TCRdb stores just in-frame clones and leaves some out. The sample yields about 160,000 clones, roughly four fifths seen once. The clonotype comes from a woman aged 40 to 50 in good health and CMV-seronegative. The source material was PBMCs. The J gene is TRBJ1-1, the V gene TRBV7-9, with 7 bases fitting TRBD1. This chain's CDR3 is CASSWSQGRTEAFF. CDR3 sequence (DNA): TGTGCCAGCAGCTGGTCACAGGGGAGGACTGAAGCTTTCTTT.